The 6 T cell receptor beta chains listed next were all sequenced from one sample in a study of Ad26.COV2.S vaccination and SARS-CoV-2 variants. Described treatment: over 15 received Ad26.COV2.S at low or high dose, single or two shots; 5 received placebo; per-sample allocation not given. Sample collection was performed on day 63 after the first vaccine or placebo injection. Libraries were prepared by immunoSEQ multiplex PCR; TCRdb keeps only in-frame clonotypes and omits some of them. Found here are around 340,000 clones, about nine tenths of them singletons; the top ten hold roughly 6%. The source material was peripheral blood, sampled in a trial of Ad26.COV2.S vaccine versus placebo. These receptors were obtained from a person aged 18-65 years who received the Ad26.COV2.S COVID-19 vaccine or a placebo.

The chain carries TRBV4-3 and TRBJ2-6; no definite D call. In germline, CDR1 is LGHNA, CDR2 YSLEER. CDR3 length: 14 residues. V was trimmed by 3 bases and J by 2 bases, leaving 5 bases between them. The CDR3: CASSHTAGANVLTF. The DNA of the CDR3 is TGCGCCAGCAGCCACACAGCTGGGGCCAACGTCCTGACTTTC.

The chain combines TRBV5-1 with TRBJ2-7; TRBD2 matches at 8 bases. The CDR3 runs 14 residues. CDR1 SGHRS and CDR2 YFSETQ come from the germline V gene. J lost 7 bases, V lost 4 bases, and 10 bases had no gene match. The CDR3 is CASSPRGGPGEQYF. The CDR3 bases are TGCGCCAGCAGCCCACGGGGGGGGCCGGGGGAGCAGTACTTC.

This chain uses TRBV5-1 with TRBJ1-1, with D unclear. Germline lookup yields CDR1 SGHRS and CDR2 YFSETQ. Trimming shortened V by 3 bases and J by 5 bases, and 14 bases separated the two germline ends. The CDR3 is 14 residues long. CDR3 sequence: CASSSSGVVTEAFF. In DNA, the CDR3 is TGCGCCAGCAGCTCTTCGGGCGTAGTGACTGAAGCTTTCTTT.

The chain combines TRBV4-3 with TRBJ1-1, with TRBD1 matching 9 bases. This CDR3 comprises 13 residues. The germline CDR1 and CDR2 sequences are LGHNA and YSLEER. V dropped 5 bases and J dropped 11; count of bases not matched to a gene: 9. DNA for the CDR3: TGCGCCAGCAGCACGACAGGGGGAGGGTGGGCTTTCTTT. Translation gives CASSTTGGGWAFF.

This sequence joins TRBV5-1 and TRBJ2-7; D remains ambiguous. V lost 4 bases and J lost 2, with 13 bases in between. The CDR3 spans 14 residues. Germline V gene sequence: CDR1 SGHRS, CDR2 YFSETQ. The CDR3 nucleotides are TGCGCCAGCAGCCCCGGGCCTGGTGCCTACGAGCAGTACTTC. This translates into CASSPGPGAYEQYF.

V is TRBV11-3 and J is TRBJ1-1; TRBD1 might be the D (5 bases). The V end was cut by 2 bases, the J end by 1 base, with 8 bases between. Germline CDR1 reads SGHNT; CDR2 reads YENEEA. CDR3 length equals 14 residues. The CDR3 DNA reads TGTGCCAGCAGCTTAACAGGTCGGAACACTGAAGCTTTCTTT. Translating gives CASSLTGRNTEAFF.